The 29 T cell receptor beta chains listed next were all sequenced from one sample in a study of blood T cell repertoires in COVID-19. TCRdb keeps only in-frame clones here, not all; method: immunoSEQ multiplex PCR. The sample has about 210,000 clones; roughly 88% are singletons. The sample comprised peripheral blood. These receptors all come from a man aged 18 to 29 with active or convalescent COVID-19.

As concerns this clone: Its ends do not fully match the called genes, so a read error is possible. V gene TRBV3-1 (or the pseudogene TRBV3-2) combines with J gene TRBJ2-7, with 9 bases identical to TRBD2. This CDR3 spans 16 amino acids. Germline lookup yields CDR1 LGHDT and CDR2 YNNKEL (reference sequence). In nucleotides, the CDR3 is TGTGCCAGCAGTCAAGGCCTTAGCGGGAGCTCCTACGAGCAGTACTTC. This translates into CASSQGLSGSSYEQYF.

The chain joins TRBV7-2 to TRBJ1-1, with 11 bases aligning to TRBD1. CDR1 is SGHTA, CDR2 FQGNSA, per germline. The CDR3 loop spans 16 amino acids. V dropped 1 base and J dropped 0; count of bases not matched to a gene: 1. In nucleotides, the CDR3 is TGTGCCAGCAGCTTAGGGACAGGGGGCCTGAACACTGAAGCTTTCTTT. Translated, it gives CASSLGTGGLNTEAFF. The variable domain in full, completed from reference TRBV7-2 and TRBJ1-1, reads GAGVSQSPSNKVTEKGKDVELRCDPISGHTALYWYRQSLGQGLEFLIYFQGNSAPDKSGLPSDRFSAERTGGSVSTLTIQRTQQEDSAVYLCASSLGTGGLNTEAFFGQGTRLTVV.

The CDR3 region has the DNA TGTGCCAGCAGGGGGGACTTACGTGACGAGCAGTACTTC. Its protein is CASRGDLRDEQYF. The V and J genes are TRBV12-3 or TRBV12-4 and TRBJ2-7, with D possibly matching TRBD2 (6 bases). Trimming removed 6 bases at V and 5 bases at J, with 14 bases between. The CDR3 totals 13 residues.

This rearrangement joins TRBV9 to TRBJ1-2; D not certain. V was trimmed by 10 bases and J by 4 bases, leaving 17 bases between them. The CDR3 is made up of 13 amino acids. Germline loops: CDR1 SGDLS, CDR2 YYNGEE. CDR3 sequence reads: CASGRGTGYGYTF. As DNA, the CDR3 is TGTGCCTCCGGGCGGGGTACGGGCTATGGCTACACCTTC.

The chain has TRBV15 and TRBJ1-5; a possible D gene is TRBD1 (5 bases). The CDR3 spans 14 residues. V was shortened by 0 bases and J by 13 bases, with 16 bases between the two germline ends. Germline-derived CDR1 and CDR2 are LNHNV and YYDKDF (reference sequence). For the CDR3, the DNA is TGTGCCACCAGCAGAGATCACGGGGACTTGGTTCAGCATTTT. Translation gives CATSRDHGDLVQHF.

About this clone: The junction departs from germline at one end; a sequencing error may be responsible. The chain is built from TRBV5-1 and TRBJ2-2; TRBD1 or TRBD2 may be the D gene (7 bases each). This CDR3 comprises 19 residues. CDR1 is SGHRS and CDR2 is YFSETQ in the germline V gene. CDR3 bases: TGCGCCCGCAGGGGGGGGCTAGCGGTGCGCGACTTGAACACCGGGGAGCTGTTTTTT. Amino acids: CARRGGLAVRDLNTGELFF.

CDR3 coding DNA: TGTGCCTGGAGCCTACTGAGCTCTGGAAACACCATATATTTT. Residues: CAWSLLSSGNTIYF. This chain connects TRBV30 to TRBJ1-3; unclear D gene. V was clipped by 3 bases and J by 0 bases, with 9 bases between them. The CDR3 is 14 amino acids. The germline CDR1 and CDR2 sequences are GTSNPN and SVGIG (reference sequence).

The gene calls are TRBV10-3 and TRBJ1-1; a possible D gene is TRBD1 (5 bases). This CDR3 contains 13 residues. V was trimmed by 8 bases and J by 1 base, leaving 11 bases between them. Germline V gives CDR1 ENHRY, CDR2 SYGVKD. The CDR3 spells CAIGEGPNTEAFF. CDR3 DNA: TGTGCCATCGGGGAGGGGCCGAACACTGAAGCTTTCTTT.

The V call is TRBV7-8, the J call TRBJ2-3, with 7 bases identical to TRBD2. Germline assignment: CDR1 SGHVS and CDR2 FQNEAQ. V was pared by 2 bases and J by 5 bases, with 19 bases of the junction left unmatched. This CDR3 has 19 amino acids. CDR3 DNA: TGTGCCAGCAGCTTATACTCCGGATCGGGGCTAGCGGATGGAGATACGCAGTATTTT. Amino acid sequence: CASSLYSGSGLADGDTQYF.

The CDR3 sequence: CASTPGVTDTQYF. The CDR3, as DNA: TGTGCCAGTACCCCCGGGGTCACAGATACGCAGTATTTT. The genes are TRBV19 and TRBJ2-3, with D perhaps matching TRBD2 (5 bases). CDR3 size: 13 residues. Trimming left V 7 bases short and J 2 bases short, with 10 bases between. Germline CDR1 reads LNHDA; CDR2 reads SQIVND (reference sequence).

The chain carries TRBV2 and TRBJ1-4; TRBD1 matches 8 bases. From germline, CDR1 is SNHLY and CDR2 FYNNEI. This CDR3 is built from 13 residues. V shed 8 bases, J shed 10 bases, and the junction held 9 bases outside the gene matches. CDR3 protein: CASSDRVTRKLFF. Here the CDR3 DNA reads TGTGCCAGCTCGGACAGGGTAACCCGAAAACTGTTTTTT.

This chain links TRBV28 with TRBJ2-5; TRBD1 matches 9 bases. Germline trimming cut 8 bases from V and 4 bases from J; bases unmatched to any gene: 5. This CDR3 has 13 residues. Germline values: CDR1 MDHEN, CDR2 SYDVKM. CDR3 in amino acids: CASRMGQGETQYF. For the CDR3, the DNA is TGTGCCAGCCGCATGGGACAGGGAGAGACCCAGTACTTC.

The V call is TRBV30, the J call TRBJ2-7; perhaps TRBD1 as D (5 bases). The V end lost 6 bases, the J end lost 3 bases, and 9 bases lay between the germline ends. The CDR3 loop spans 11 amino acids. Germline CDR1 is GTSNPN and CDR2 is SVGIG (reference sequence). CDR3 nucleotides: TGTGCCTGCGGGCAGGGCTACGAGCAGTACTTC. It is translated as CACGQGYEQYF.

V gene TRBV7-2 combines with J gene TRBJ2-7; 7 bases agree with TRBD2. The CDR3 is made up of 14 amino acids. Germline CDR1 is SGHTA and CDR2 is FQGNSA. The J segment lost 8 bases and the V segment lost 0 bases, leaving 7 bases of the junction unmatched. The CDR3 spells CASSLASGTTQQYF. The CDR3 region has the DNA TGTGCCAGCAGCTTAGCGAGCGGGACTACGCAGCAGTACTTC. The full variable domain, in which reference TRBV7-2 and TRBJ2-7 provide the parts outside the CDR3, is GAGVSQSPSNKVTEKGKDVELRCDPISGHTALYWYRQSLGQGLEFLIYFQGNSAPDKSGLPSDRFSAERTGGSVSTLTIQRTQQEDSAVYLCASSLASGTTQQYFGPGTRLTVT.

The chain combines TRBV27 with TRBJ2-2; 9 bases fit TRBD2. Germline trimming cut 10 bases from V and 2 bases from J; bases unmatched to any gene: 11. This CDR3 comprises 16 residues. Germline V gene sequence: CDR1 MNHEY, CDR2 SMNVEV (reference sequence). The CDR3 DNA is TGTGCCACCTTAGGGGGACTAGCCCCAAACACCGGGGAGCTGTTTTTT. Protein product: CATLGGLAPNTGELFF.

This chain joins TRBV30 and TRBJ1-3; maybe TRBD1 (5 bases). The CDR3 has 13 residues. Trimming cost V 1 base and J 7 bases, with 11 bases left between them. Germline CDR1 is GTSNPN and CDR2 is SVGIG (reference sequence). The DNA for the CDR3 is TGTGCCTGGAGTGCGCAGGGAAGGAACACCATATATTTT. Amino acid sequence: CAWSAQGRNTIYF.

V gene TRBV7-8 combines with J gene TRBJ1-2; D perhaps matches TRBD1 (6 bases). The V and J ends lost 5 bases and 7 bases respectively, with 20 bases between them. Germline V gene sequence: CDR1 SGHVS, CDR2 FQNEAQ. The CDR3 spans 15 residues. CDR3 sequence: CASSGYRVPFGGYTF. Written as DNA, the CDR3 is TGTGCCAGCAGCGGTTACAGGGTTCCGTTTGGTGGCTACACCTTC.

This sequence joins TRBV12-5 and TRBJ2-1; D uncertain. CDR3 size: 12 residues. V gave up 2 bases and J gave up 7 bases, with 6 bases separating them. Germline assignment: CDR1 LGHNT and CDR2 FRNRAP. CDR3 sequence: CASGLPLNEQFF. The CDR3 region has the DNA TGTGCTAGTGGTTTGCCACTTAATGAGCAGTTCTTC.

The chain has TRBV2 and TRBJ1-5; possibly TRBD1 for D (5 bases). CDR1 is SNHLY, CDR2 FYNNEI, per germline. The V end was cut by 6 bases, the J end by 2 bases, with 14 bases between. The CDR3 consists of 15 residues. The CDR3 DNA is TGTGCCAGCAGGGGCGGTAGGGGCGGCAATCAGCCCCAGCATTTT. Protein: CASRGGRGGNQPQHF.

The chain uses TRBV27 and TRBJ2-7, with 9 bases matching TRBD1. V shed 6 bases and J 0 bases; nucleotides not matched to a gene: 6. Germline V CDR1 and CDR2: MNHEY, SMNVEV (reference sequence). This CDR3 is 15 amino acids long. The CDR3 DNA reads TGTGCCAGCAGAAAACCGGGACAGGGCTCCTACGAGCAGTACTTC. Translated: CASRKPGQGSYEQYF.

The gene calls are TRBV30 and TRBJ2-1; 11 bases fit TRBD2. Germline V gives CDR1 GTSNPN, CDR2 SVGIG (reference sequence). The CDR3 is 12 amino acids. The ends lost 8 bases at V and 6 bases at J; junction bases unmatched: 3. The CDR3 reads CARGTSGNEQFF. The CDR3 nucleotides are TGTGCCCGCGGGACTAGCGGCAATGAGCAGTTCTTC.

The chain joins TRBV29-1 to TRBJ1-1; weak D call: TRBD1 (6 bases). V gave up 7 bases and J gave up 0 bases, with 12 bases separating them. The CDR3 covers 13 residues. Germline values: CDR1 SQVTM, CDR2 ANQGSEA. The CDR3 DNA is TGCAGCGGGCAGGACAGAGTGAACACTGAAGCTTTCTTT. This sequence encodes CSGQDRVNTEAFF.

The chain links TRBV7-9 to TRBJ2-7; tentatively, D is TRBD2 (5 bases). The length of the CDR3 is 17 residues. The germline CDR1 and CDR2 sequences are SEHNR and FQNEAQ (reference sequence). V was shortened by 3 bases and J by 2 bases, with 20 bases between the two germline ends. The CDR3 DNA reads TGTGCCAGCAGCTTGCCACCGGGATTCTTTGACCCCTACGAGCAGTACTTC. Translating gives CASSLPPGFFDPYEQYF.

The chain combines TRBV10-3 with TRBJ2-7; 12 bases fit TRBD2. V shed 4 bases and J 6 bases; nucleotides not matched to a gene: 10. CDR3 length: 16 residues. Germline CDR1 is ENHRY and CDR2 is SYGVKD. In DNA, the CDR3 is TGTGCCATCAGTGTTGCGCTAGCGGGAGGGAATGTCGAGCAGTACTTC. It translates to CAISVALAGGNVEQYF.

This chain connects TRBV2 to TRBJ2-1, with 7 bases lining up with TRBD1. With 7 bases clipped from V and 5 bases from J, the junction kept 11 bases outside the gene matches. This CDR3 has 15 residues. Germline V gene lookup returns CDR1 SNHLY and CDR2 FYNNEI. DNA for the CDR3: TGTGCCAGCACCGTCGACAGGGTACGTGACAATGAGCAGTTCTTC. Protein sequence: CASTVDRVRDNEQFF.

In DNA, the CDR3 is TGTGCCAGCTCACCGGTCATATTGGGAGATGCTGGGGCCAACGTCCTGACTTTC. It specifies CASSPVILGDAGANVLTF. The rearrangement links TRBV18 to TRBJ2-6, with D possibly being TRBD2 (5 bases). CDR3 length equals 18 residues. The V end was cut by 3 bases, the J end by 2 bases, with 17 bases between. Per the germline V gene, CDR1 is KGHSH and CDR2 is LQKENI.

V is TRBV7-9 and J is TRBJ2-1; 9 nucleotides match TRBD2. Per germline, CDR1 SEHNR and CDR2 FQNEAQ (reference sequence). J gave up 7 bases and V 2 bases, and 9 bases lay outside the gene matches. The CDR3 has 16 amino acids. CDR3 loop: CASSLTRAGGPNEQFF. In nucleotides, the CDR3 is TGTGCCAGCAGCTTAACTCGGGCGGGAGGGCCAAATGAGCAGTTCTTC.

The chain has TRBV11-2 and TRBJ2-7; TRBD2 matches at 8 bases. The V segment lost 1 base and the J segment 5 bases; nucleotides outside the gene matches: 13. This CDR3 comprises 17 residues. Germline V gives CDR1 SGHAT, CDR2 FQNNGV. CDR3: CASSLVVAGPSLDEQYF. The DNA of the CDR3 is TGTGCCAGCAGCTTAGTTGTAGCGGGGCCCTCCCTGGACGAGCAGTACTTC.

The gene calls are TRBV5-4 and TRBJ1-1, with D hard to call. Trimming removed 3 bases from V and 5 bases from J, with 11 bases in between. Germline CDR1 SGHNT, CDR2 YYREEE (reference sequence). The CDR3 totals 13 residues. The CDR3 DNA follows: TGTGCCAGCAGCTCCCCTTTGGCTACTGAAGCTTTCTTT. It translates to CASSSPLATEAFF.